A single T cell receptor beta chain is shown here with its context. The data derive from a study of cytotoxic CD8 clonotypes in ibrutinib-treated CLL. Background on the study: Among responders, some 25 were partial and 2 complete; after median approximately 68 months, about 15 stayed remitted and some twelve progressed.

Clones were read by immunoSEQ multiplex PCR, and TCRdb kept only the in-frame ones, dropping some. The data hold some 85,000 clones, with approximately 80% observed a single time. CDR1 is SGHVS and CDR2 is FNYEAQ in the germline V gene. J was trimmed by 7 bases and V by 1 base; bases with no gene match: 4. The CDR3 spans 15 residues. The J gene is TRBJ2-2, the V gene TRBV7-6; 9 bases are a match to TRBD1. This TCR was recovered from a human donor with chronic lymphocytic leukemia. The sequencing here drew on PBMCs, taken after 24 months of ibrutinib treatment. DNA for the CDR3: TGTGCCAGCAGCTTAGTTACAGGGGGCTTCGGGGAGCTGTTTTTT. It yields the protein CASSLVTGGFGELFF.